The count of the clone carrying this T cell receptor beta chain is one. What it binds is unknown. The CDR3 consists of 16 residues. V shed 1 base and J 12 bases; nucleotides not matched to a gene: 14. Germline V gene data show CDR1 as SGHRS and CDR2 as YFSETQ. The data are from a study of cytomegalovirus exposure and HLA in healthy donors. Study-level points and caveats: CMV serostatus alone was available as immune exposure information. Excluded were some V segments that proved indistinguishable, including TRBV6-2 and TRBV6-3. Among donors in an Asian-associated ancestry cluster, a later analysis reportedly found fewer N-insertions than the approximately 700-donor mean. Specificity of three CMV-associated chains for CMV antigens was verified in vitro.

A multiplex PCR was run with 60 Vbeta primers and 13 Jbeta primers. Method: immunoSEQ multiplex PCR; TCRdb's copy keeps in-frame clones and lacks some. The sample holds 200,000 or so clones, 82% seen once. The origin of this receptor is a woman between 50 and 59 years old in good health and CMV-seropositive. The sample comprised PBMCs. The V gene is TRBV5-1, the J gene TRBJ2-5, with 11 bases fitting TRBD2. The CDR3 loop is CASSLTVDYSGRAKYF. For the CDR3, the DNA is TGCGCCAGCAGCTTGACTGTGGATTATAGCGGGAGGGCCAAGTACTTC.